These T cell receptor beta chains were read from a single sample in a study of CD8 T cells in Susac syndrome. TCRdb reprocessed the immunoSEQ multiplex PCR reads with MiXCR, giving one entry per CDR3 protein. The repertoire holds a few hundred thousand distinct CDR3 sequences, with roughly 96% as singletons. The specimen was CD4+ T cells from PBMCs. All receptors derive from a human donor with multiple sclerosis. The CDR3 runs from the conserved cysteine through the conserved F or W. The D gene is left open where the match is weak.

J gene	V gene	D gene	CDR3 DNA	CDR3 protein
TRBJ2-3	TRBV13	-	TGTGCCAGCAGCAAGAACAGGGACGTCACAGATACGCAGTATTTT	CASSKNRDVTDTQYF
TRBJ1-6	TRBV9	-	TGTGCCAGCAGCGTCACAGGTTATAATTCACCCCTCCACTTT	CASSVTGYNSPLHF
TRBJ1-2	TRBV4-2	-	TGTGCCAGCAGCCAAGGTATGGGTGGCTACACCTTC	CASSQGMGGYTF
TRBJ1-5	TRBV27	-	TGTGCCAGCAGTTTCGGTTCCGGGGTCCAGCCCCAGCATTTT	CASSFGSGVQPQHF
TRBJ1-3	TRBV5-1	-	TGCGCCAGCTCCAGGGGAACTGCTGGAAACACCATATATTTT	CASSRGTAGNTIYF
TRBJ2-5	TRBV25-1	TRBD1	TGTGCCAGCAGTGACTTCGGACAGGGTTACTTTGAGACCCAGTACTTC	CASSDFGQGYFETQYF
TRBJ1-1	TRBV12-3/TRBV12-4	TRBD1	TGTGCCAGCAGCCGGGGACAGGCGAACACTGAAGCTTTCTTT	CASSRGQANTEAFF
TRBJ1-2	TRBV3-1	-	TGTGCCAGCAGCCAAGACAATCTCTATGGCTACACCTTC	CASSQDNLYGYTF
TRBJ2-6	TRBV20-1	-	TGCAGTGCTAGAGCCCCCCTTGGGGCCAACGTCCTGACTTTC	CSARAPLGANVLTF
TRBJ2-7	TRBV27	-	TGTGCCAGCAGTCGAGCCCACGAGCAGTACTTC	CASSRAHEQYF
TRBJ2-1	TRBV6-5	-	TGTGCCAGCAGTCGTCATGGACAAAGGGGGCAGTTCTTC	CASSRHGQRGQFF
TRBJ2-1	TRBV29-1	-	TGCAGCGTTGCGATTAGCCGCCCCTCCAATGAGCAGTTCTTC	CSVAISRPSNEQFF
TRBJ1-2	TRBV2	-	TGTGCCAGCAGTCCACAGGGTTTTGGGGGCTACACCTTC	CASSPQGFGGYTF
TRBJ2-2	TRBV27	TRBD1	TGTGCCAGCAGCCACAGGGGGCGCGGCGGGGAGCTGTTTTTT	CASSHRGRGGELFF